This entry concerns a single T cell receptor beta chain. The sample comes from a study of blood T cell repertoires in COVID-19. Overall study context: COVID-19 samples, acute and convalescent, were from the United States, Italy and Spain. The analysed material was cDNA or gDNA that came from T cells, B-cell-depleted T cells, or PBMCs.

Original data processing: How many nucleated cells were present was estimated from reference gene primer amplification. Method: immunoSEQ multiplex PCR; TCRdb's copy keeps in-frame clones and lacks some. The DNA gave D and trimming, while V, J and clone size come from that table. The repertoire has approximately 280,000 clones, around 87% of them found once; the top ten carry roughly 1.9%. Germline V gives CDR1 LNHDA, CDR2 SQIVND (reference sequence). The CDR3 spans 17 residues. With 1 base removed from V and 4 bases from J, the gap between germline ends came to 18 bases. The sequence derives from a woman between 25 and 40 years old who had recovered from COVID-19. The chain is built from TRBV19 and TRBJ2-3, with D possibly matching TRBD2 (6 bases). Sequencing used peripheral blood. CDR3 region: CASSIGVGTGDPDTQYF. The CDR3 DNA is TGTGCCAGTAGTATAGGAGTTGGGACGGGGGATCCAGATACGCAGTATTTT.